The T cell receptor beta chain described here comes from a study of graft-versus-host responses after intestinal transplantation. Study-wide background: Multivisceral, liver-intestinal, or isolated intestinal transplants were performed in recipients. All recipients got anti-thymocyte globulin induction, then tacrolimus and steroids for roughly three years. Study-wide findings and caveats: Elevated graft-versus-host to host-versus-graft clonal ratios in allografts were recorded for patients with graft-donor T cell macrochimerism. Declines in HvG clones occurring early post-transplant were associated with peak circulating GvH clone levels.

A note on this clone: The target antigen is unknown.

Repertoires were generated with immunoSEQ multiplex PCR, while TCRdb's copy carries only in-frame clones and drops some. The sample gives about 81,000 clones, 85% to 90% of which show up once; less than 0.4% is in the top ten. Germline CDR1 and CDR2: KGHSH and LQKENI. V shed 4 bases and J 3 bases; nucleotides not matched to a gene: 9. The CDR3 loop spans 17 amino acids. The TCR sequence derives from a human donor who received an intestinal transplant. The sequences come from unstimulated CD4+ T cells sorted from spleen or lymph node cells, collected before intestinal transplant. The rearrangement uses TRBV18 and TRBJ2-2, with 9 bases that match TRBD2. CDR3 sequence (DNA): TGTGCCAGCTCACTTGGGAGGATAGCGGGAGACACCGGGGAGCTGTTTTTT. This translates into CASSLGRIAGDTGELFF.